This passage covers 14 T cell receptor beta chains from one sample sequenced in a study of Graves' ophthalmopathy and Graves' hyperthyroidism. The authors amplified TCR beta CDR3 regions from RNA transcripts. The authors performed first-round RT-PCR with HTBI primers and then a second-round multiplex PCR. TCRdb itself ran the multiplex PCR reads through MiXCR, one entry per CDR3 protein. The sample contains roughly 410,000 distinct CDR3 sequences, 15% to 19% of which appear only once. The specimen sequenced was peripheral blood. Receptors were obtained from a woman younger than 30 with stable Graves' hyperthyroidism.

This clonotype was seen a few times. CDR3 region: CATSPERGQGSTFYGYTF. Written as DNA, the CDR3 is TGTGCCACCAGTCCGGAGCGGGGACAGGGGTCTACCTTTTATGGCTACACCTTC. The V gene is TRBV24-1, the J gene TRBJ1-2, with 10 bases fitting TRBD1. From germline, CDR1 is KGHDR and CDR2 SFDVKD. This CDR3 has 18 residues. The V segment lost 6 bases and the J segment 5 bases; nucleotides outside the gene matches: 17.

The sample holds many counts of this clonotype. The V call is TRBV24-1, the J call TRBJ2-5, with a tentative D call TRBD1 (6 bases). The CDR3 runs to 15 residues. Germline-derived CDR1 and CDR2 are KGHDR and SFDVKD. The germline V and J ends were trimmed by 3 bases and 2 bases, with 12 bases remaining between them. The CDR3 here is CATSDTDSLQETQYF. The CDR3 DNA reads TGTGCCACCAGTGATACGGACAGCCTACAAGAGACCCAGTACTTC.

The table lists this clonotype with many counts. This clone may be a read error of a much larger clone one base away. Without the conserved terminal phenylalanine or tryptophan, this CDR3 likely stems from a read error. The chain recombines TRBV12-3 or TRBV12-4 with TRBJ1-5; D ambiguous. The V end lost 3 bases, the J end lost 10 bases, and 7 bases lay between the germline ends. CDR3 length equals 11 residues. The CDR3 DNA reads TGTGCCAGCAGTTTTGTAGGTCCCCAGCATTCT. Its translation is CASSFVGPQHS.

The chain uses TRBV20-1 and TRBJ1-2; D ambiguous. Germline loops: CDR1 DFQATT, CDR2 SNEGSKA (reference sequence). The CDR3 is 13 amino acids. Trimming pared 1 base from V and 7 bases from J, leaving 13 bases between. CDR3 DNA sequence: TGCAGTGCTAGAGGGACTGTGGACTGTGGCTACACCTTC. Translating it yields CSARGTVDCGYTF.

Ten or more counts support this clonotype. The chain joins TRBV5-4 to TRBJ1-5, with a possible D match to TRBD1 (6 bases). V was cut by 3 bases and J by 2 bases, with 12 bases left in between. This CDR3 region has 15 residues. Germline loops: CDR1 SGHNT, CDR2 YYREEE (reference sequence). The CDR3 is CASSWGPGGNQPQHF. The DNA for the CDR3 is TGTGCCAGCAGCTGGGGGCCAGGGGGCAATCAGCCCCAGCATTTT.

This clonotype was recorded at least ten times. This chain joins TRBV19 and TRBJ2-5; maybe TRBD1 (5 bases). The CDR3 has 11 amino acids. Trimming stripped 2 bases from V and 8 bases from J, with 6 bases between. The germline V gene encodes CDR1 LNHDA and CDR2 SQIVND (reference sequence). CDR3 in DNA: TGTGCCAGTAGTATAAGGGGAACCCAGTACTTC. Protein product: CASSIRGTQYF.

This clonotype was counted only a few times. The genes are TRBV2 and TRBJ2-5; 7 bases fit TRBD1. Trimming at V came to 5 bases and at J to 3 bases, leaving 6 bases not matched to a gene. Germline V gives CDR1 SNHLY, CDR2 FYNNEI. The CDR3 consists of 14 residues. DNA of the CDR3: TGTGCCAGCAGTTTTGGACAGGCGAAAGAGACCCAGTACTTC. Translating gives CASSFGQAKETQYF.

The chain employs TRBV11-2 and TRBJ2-2; TRBD1 might be the D (5 bases). The germline CDR1 and CDR2 sequences are SGHAT and FQNNGV. The ends were cut back, 5 bases at V and 3 bases at J, with 25 bases in the middle. CDR3 length: 19 residues. The CDR3 DNA is TGTGCCAGCAGCCTTCGACAGCCCCCTAAGGGTCGGTACACCGGGGAGCTGTTTTTT. Residues: CASSLRQPPKGRYTGELFF.

This clonotype was found many times. J is TRBJ1-1 and V is TRBV9; D is perhaps TRBD1 (5 bases). Germline V gene data show CDR1 as SGDLS and CDR2 as YYNGEE. The CDR3 is made up of 16 amino acids. V was trimmed by 0 bases and J by 0 bases, leaving 12 bases between them. The CDR3 spells CASSVEEGSLNTEAFF. Here the CDR3 DNA reads TGTGCCAGCAGCGTAGAAGAGGGGTCCTTGAACACTGAAGCTTTCTTT.

This clonotype appeared many times. The chain combines TRBV24-1 with TRBJ2-7, with TRBD1 matching 8 bases. The CDR3 extends over 15 amino acids. Trimming took 3 bases from V and 5 from J; bases not matched to a gene: 8. Germline V gene lookup returns CDR1 KGHDR and CDR2 SFDVKD. The CDR3 DNA follows: TGTGCCACCAGTGATGGGGCGACAGGGGACCACGAGCAGTACTTC. Its translation: CATSDGATGDHEQYF.

In regard to this clonotype: A read error may be the cause here, since a much bigger clone is one base away. This rearrangement joins TRBV12-3 or TRBV12-4 to TRBJ1-1, with 9 bases fitting TRBD1. Germline trimming cut 4 bases from V and 5 bases from J; bases unmatched to any gene: 14. The CDR3 consists of 17 residues. CDR3 coding DNA: TGTGCCAGCAGTTCAGGGTGGGTACAGGGGGCAGTAACTGAAGCTTTCTTT. It codes for CASSSGWVQGAVTEAFF.

This clonotype was seen ten or more times. The chain has TRBV27 and TRBJ1-2; a weak D match, TRBD1 (6 bases). CDR3 length equals 15 residues. Trimming took off 5 bases at V and 6 bases at J, with 19 bases between the two ends. Germline loops: CDR1 MNHEY, CDR2 SMNVEV (reference sequence). The CDR3 sequence is CASSAIIQGQDGYTF. The CDR3 DNA reads TGTGCCAGCAGTGCCATCATACAGGGTCAAGATGGCTACACCTTC.

This clonotype was counted between two and nine times. The V call is TRBV10-3, the J call TRBJ2-7, with 7 bases matching TRBD1. V shed 8 bases, J shed 3 bases, and the junction held 10 bases outside the gene matches. The CDR3 length is 14 residues. Germline CDR1 is ENHRY and CDR2 is SYGVKD. The CDR3 DNA sequence: TGTGCCATCCAAGACAGGGCCCTAAACTACGAGCAGTACTTC. It encodes CAIQDRALNYEQYF.

This clonotype appeared once. This chain links TRBV20-1 with TRBJ1-5; no reliable D call. CDR3 length equals 13 residues. V was pared by 4 bases and J by 4 bases, with 11 bases between. Germline values: CDR1 DFQATT, CDR2 SNEGSKA (reference sequence). The CDR3 DNA follows: TGCAGTGCTACGTCCAGTGGGAATCAGCCCCAGCATTTT. It is translated as CSATSSGNQPQHF.